The sequence of this T cell receptor (beta chain) was determined in a study of regulatory T cells in long-lasting Graves disease. In building TCR beta libraries, iRepertoire HTBI primers were used together with Arm-PCR of CDR3 regions. MiXCR, run by TCRdb on the multiplex PCR reads, gives a single entry per CDR3 protein. The sample has hundreds of thousands of distinct CDR3 sequences, 15% to 20% seen once; the top ten hold more than 15%. Described time point: newly diagnosed GD, antithyroid drugs for less than 3 months. PBMC-extracted RNA yielded the TCR library. Whole-study results and caveats: When disease was persistent, TRBV28, TRBJ1-2 and TRBJ2-5 were the favored segments.

As regards this clonotype: Its antigen is currently unknown.

V lost 6 bases, J lost 7 bases, and 16 bases lay in between. CDR1 and CDR2 (germline): MNHEY, SMNVEV (reference sequence). CDR3 length: 13 amino acids. Separately, the same data were catalogued under a study of T cells in Graves' hyperthyroidism and ophthalmopathy.

This TCR derives from a woman aged 30 to 39 with Graves disease. V is TRBV27 and J is TRBJ2-7, with no clear D. The sequencing used peripheral blood mononuclear cells (PBMCs), collected at new diagnosis, from a patient treated with antithyroid drugs. CDR3 coding DNA: TGTGCCAGCAGCCCCAACCTCCGGTTGGAGCAGTACTTC. Its protein product is CASSPNLRLEQYF.